This entry concerns a single TCR beta chain. Its antigen is currently unknown. TCRdb re-analyzed the PCR reads using MiXCR. In the table there are under 40,000 clones, around a sixth of which are singletons. This CDR3 has 18 amino acids. CDR1 DFQATT and CDR2 SNEGSKA come from the germline V gene (reference sequence). Trimming removed 0 bases at V and 0 bases at J, with 18 bases between. This record comes from a study of metastatic and nonmetastatic thyroid tumors. General observations from the study: Versus benign nodules, malignant thyroid tumors reportedly had significantly higher TCR beta diversity, in blood and tumor.

Until they underwent thyroid surgery, no patient had received any treatment. This clonotype originated in a female donor with papillary thyroid cancer or a benign thyroid nodule (not recorded which). Some clones in this sample may be carry-over from other donors' samples. The rearrangement uses TRBV20-1 and TRBJ2-1; D is possibly TRBD1 or TRBD2 (5 bases each). The sequenced material came from blood. In nucleotides, the CDR3 is TGCAGTGCTAGAGATGGGACGAGTCCCGACAGCTCCTACAATGAGCAGTTCTTC. This encodes CSARDGTSPDSSYNEQFF.